This record covers a single TCR beta chain. This record comes from a study of CD8 T cells in Susac syndrome. Random-hexamer reverse transcription was applied to about 0.45 to 1 ug RNA. Amplification of TCR beta CDR3 used immunoSEQ multiplex PCR across 54 Vbeta and 13 Jbeta. TCRdb reprocessed the immunoSEQ multiplex PCR reads with MiXCR, giving one entry per CDR3 protein. Here the sample spans roughly 250,000 distinct CDR3 sequences, 96% being singletons. CD8+ and CD4+ T cells taken from blood had their TCR beta sequenced. The CDR3 has 17 residues. Germline trimming cut 1 base from V and 4 bases from J; bases unmatched to any gene: 8. Germline CDR1 reads SGHRS; CDR2 reads YFSETQ.

The receptor comes from a human donor with Susac syndrome. The sample comprised CD4+ T cells from PBMCs. This chain joins TRBV5-1 and TRBJ2-5; 12 nucleotides agree with TRBD1. The CDR3 sequence: CASSLRGQGAVGETQYF. In DNA, the CDR3 is TGCGCCAGCAGCTTGAGGGGACAGGGGGCAGTAGGAGAGACCCAGTACTTC.